This T cell receptor beta chain was retrieved from a study of beta chain features in type 1 diabetes. This clone was observed a few times. Antigen: not known. The entirety of the isolated RNA underwent reverse transcription, so expressed TCRB transcripts were sequenced. Assay: immunoSEQ multiplex PCR; the TCRdb copy retains only in-frame clones and omits some. There are 50,000 or so clones in the sample; 42% occur only once, and less than 1.5% lies in the top ten. Overall study findings and caveats: All four CD4+ subsets of Type 1 diabetes patients contained TCRB CDR3s that were moderately but significantly shorter.

CDR3 length: 13 residues. Germline V CDR1 and CDR2: ENHRY, SYGVKD. V trimming: 7 bases; J trimming: 3 bases; junction bases outside the gene matches: 6. Sample: Tregs from blood. The TCR sequence derives from a man under 40 with type 1 diabetes. The gene calls are TRBV10-3 and TRBJ2-7; 7 bases fit TRBD2. CDR3 loop: CAITLGEGYEQYF. The DNA of the CDR3 is TGTGCCATCACCCTGGGGGAGGGCTACGAGCAGTACTTC.